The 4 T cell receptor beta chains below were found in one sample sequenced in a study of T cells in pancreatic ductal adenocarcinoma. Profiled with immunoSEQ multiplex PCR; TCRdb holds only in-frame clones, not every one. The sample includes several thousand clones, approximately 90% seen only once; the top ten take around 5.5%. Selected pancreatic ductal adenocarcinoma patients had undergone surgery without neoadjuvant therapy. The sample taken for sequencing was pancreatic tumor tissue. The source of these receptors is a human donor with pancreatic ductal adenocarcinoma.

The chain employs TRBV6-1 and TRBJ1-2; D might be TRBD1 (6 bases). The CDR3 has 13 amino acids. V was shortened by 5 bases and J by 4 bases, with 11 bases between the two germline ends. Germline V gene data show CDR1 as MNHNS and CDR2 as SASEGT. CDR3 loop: CASSWTASYGYTF. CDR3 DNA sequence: TGTGCCAGCAGTTGGACAGCCTCCTATGGCTACACCTTC.

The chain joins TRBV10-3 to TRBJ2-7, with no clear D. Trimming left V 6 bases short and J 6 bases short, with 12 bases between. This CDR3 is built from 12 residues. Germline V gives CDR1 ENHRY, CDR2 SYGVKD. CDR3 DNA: TGTGCCATCAGCCCACCCGACCGCGAGCAGTACTTC. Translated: CAISPPDREQYF.

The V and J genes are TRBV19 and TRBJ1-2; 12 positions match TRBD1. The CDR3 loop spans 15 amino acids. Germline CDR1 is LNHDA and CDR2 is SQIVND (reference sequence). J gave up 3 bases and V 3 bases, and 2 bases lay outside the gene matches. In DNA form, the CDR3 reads TGTGCCAGTAGTATGGGACAGGGGGCGGACTATGGCTACACCTTC. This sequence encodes CASSMGQGADYGYTF.

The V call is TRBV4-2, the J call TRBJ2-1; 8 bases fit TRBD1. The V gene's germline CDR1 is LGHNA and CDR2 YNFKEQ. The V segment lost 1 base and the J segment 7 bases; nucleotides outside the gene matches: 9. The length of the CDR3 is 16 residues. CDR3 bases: TGTGCCAGCAGCCAAGGAATAGGACAGGGCTATAATGAGCAGTTCTTC. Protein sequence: CASSQGIGQGYNEQFF.